The 27 T cell receptor beta chains in this list originate from one sample, sequenced in a study of cytomegalovirus exposure and HLA in healthy donors. In the PCR, 60 Vbeta and 13 Jbeta primers were used. The data were produced by immunoSEQ multiplex PCR, yet TCRdb's version contains in-frame clones alone and is incomplete. The sample includes about 89,000 clones, about two thirds of them seen just once. Source material: PBMCs. All receptors come from a human donor in good health.

The chain links TRBV10-3 to TRBJ1-2, with a tentative D call TRBD1 (6 bases). The CDR3 runs to 15 residues. Germline V lookup: CDR1 ENHRY, CDR2 SYGVKD. V gave up 3 bases and J gave up 2 bases, with 13 bases separating them. The CDR3 protein is CAISDTGRENYGYTF. In DNA, the CDR3 is TGTGCCATCAGTGATACAGGGAGGGAAAACTATGGCTACACCTTC.

The V and J genes are TRBV5-6 and TRBJ1-2, with 8 bases that match TRBD1. Looked up from germline, CDR1 is SGHDT and CDR2 is YYEEEE. The CDR3 is 16 amino acids. V lost 4 bases, J lost 4 bases, and 12 bases stayed unmatched. CDR3 region: CASSLRQGAVFYGYTF. The CDR3 nucleotides read TGTGCCAGCAGCCTCCGGCAGGGGGCGGTCTTCTATGGCTACACCTTC.

This clone was seen a few times. The chain carries TRBV7-8 and TRBJ2-7; a possible D gene is TRBD1 (5 bases). The ends were cut back, 2 bases at V and 0 bases at J, with 11 bases in the middle. There are 15 residues in the CDR3. Germline CDR1 is SGHVS and CDR2 is FQNEAQ. The CDR3 nucleotides are TGTGCCAGCAGCTTATTTGCAGGGATCTCCTACGAGCAGTACTTC. Encoded protein: CASSLFAGISYEQYF.

The genes are TRBV6-5 and TRBJ2-5; TRBD1 is a possible D gene (6 bases). Germline CDR1 MNHEY, CDR2 SVGAGI. V lost 3 bases to trimming and J lost 5 bases, with 10 bases between them. CDR3 length: 13 amino acids. The CDR3 sequence: CASSYGGGETQYF. The CDR3 DNA is TGTGCCAGCAGTTATGGGGGCGGGGAGACCCAGTACTTC.

The J gene is TRBJ2-7, the V gene TRBV30; 7 nucleotides match TRBD1. Germline CDR1 GTSNPN, CDR2 SVGIG (reference sequence). CDR3 length: 16 amino acids. Germline trimming cut 1 base from V and 4 bases from J; bases unmatched to any gene: 13. The CDR3 protein is CAWSEVGQPVYYEQYF. The CDR3 bases are TGTGCCTGGAGTGAAGTGGGACAGCCAGTTTATTACGAGCAGTACTTC.

The chain joins TRBV5-6 to TRBJ2-7; maybe TRBD1 (5 bases). Germline CDR1 reads SGHDT; CDR2 reads YYEEEE. This CDR3 is 15 amino acids long. V lost 1 base, J lost 1 base, and 12 bases lay in between. CDR3 in amino acids: CASSLRAGLSYEQYF. CDR3 in DNA: TGTGCCAGCAGCTTGCGGGCAGGGTTGTCCTACGAGCAGTACTTC.

The chain couples TRBV7-8 to TRBJ1-1; no clear D. CDR1 and CDR2 from the germline V gene are SGHVS and FQNEAQ. This CDR3 is built from 13 residues. The ends were cut back, 1 base at V and 1 base at J, with 4 bases in the middle. CDR3 residues: CASSLERNTEAFF. The CDR3 DNA reads as TGTGCCAGCAGCTTAGAGCGGAACACTGAAGCTTTCTTT.

The J gene is TRBJ2-7, the V gene TRBV11-3; 8 bases agree with TRBD2. The V gene end was trimmed by 6 bases and the J gene end by 3 bases; junction bases not matched to a gene: 4. CDR1 is SGHNT and CDR2 is YENEEA in the germline V gene. The CDR3 is 13 amino acids. In DNA form, the CDR3 reads TGTGCCAGCAGGCGGGGGGAGGTCTACGAGCAGTACTTC. It specifies CASRRGEVYEQYF.

This clone was recorded a few times. The genes are TRBV5-8 and TRBJ2-1; D not certain. The CDR3 is 12 amino acids. Trimming shortened V by 0 bases and J by 7 bases, and 5 bases separated the two germline ends. Germline CDR1 SGHTS, CDR2 YDEGEE. CDR3 protein: CASSLVSNEQFF. In nucleotides, the CDR3 is TGTGCCAGCAGCTTGGTTAGTAATGAGCAGTTCTTC.

The rearrangement joins TRBV29-1 to TRBJ1-1, with 8 bases matching TRBD1. J gave up 3 bases and V 2 bases, and 11 bases lay outside the gene matches. The CDR3 consists of 16 residues. CDR1 SQVTM and CDR2 ANQGSEA come from the germline V gene. The CDR3 loop reads CSVEFRGRWFDTEAFF. CDR3 nucleotides: TGCAGCGTTGAATTCAGGGGGCGGTGGTTCGACACTGAAGCTTTCTTT.

This clone was seen more than once but under ten times. The chain recombines TRBV4-3 with TRBJ2-7; D is possibly TRBD1 (5 bases). This CDR3 region has 15 residues. V shed 0 bases and J shed 5 bases, with 14 bases lying between them. Germline V lookup: CDR1 LGHNA, CDR2 YSLEER. The CDR3 loop is CASSQDIFDRDEQYF. CDR3 bases: TGCGCCAGCAGCCAAGACATCTTCGACAGAGACGAGCAGTACTTC.

V is TRBV2 and J is TRBJ2-1, with a weak D call TRBD1 (6 bases). This CDR3 is built from 12 residues. V was pared by 10 bases and J by 6 bases, with 13 bases between. Germline V gives CDR1 SNHLY, CDR2 FYNNEI. The CDR3 sequence is CATNRVGNEQFF. The CDR3 nucleotides are TGTGCCACCAACAGGGTAGGCAATGAGCAGTTCTTC.

The chain recombines TRBV9 with TRBJ1-2; TRBD1 agrees at 8 bases. Germline CDR1 reads SGDLS; CDR2 reads YYNGEE. Losses at the gene ends were 3 bases for V and 8 bases for J; bases not matched to a gene: 15. CDR3 length equals 16 residues. The CDR3 sequence: CASSGTGRGVSWGYTF. CDR3 coding DNA: TGTGCCAGCAGCGGGACAGGGAGGGGTGTGTCTTGGGGCTACACCTTC.

Concerning this clone itself: A read error may produce the germline difference seen at one junction end. CDR3 sequence (DNA): TGTGCCAGCAGCGTAGGCGACTACCATGAGCAGTTCTTC. This sequence encodes CASSVGDYHEQFF. V is TRBV9 and J is TRBJ2-1; D may be TRBD2 (5 bases). The germline CDR1 and CDR2 sequences are SGDLS and YYNGEE. CDR3 length: 13 amino acids.

V and J are TRBV6-6 and TRBJ2-5, with D possibly TRBD2 on 5 matching bases. Germline lookup yields CDR1 MNHNY and CDR2 SVGAGI (reference sequence). The CDR3 has 15 residues. Trimming pared 0 bases from V and 5 bases from J, leaving 13 bases between. CDR3 sequence reads: CASSYSPGSRETQYF. CDR3 sequence (DNA): TGTGCCAGCAGTTACTCTCCGGGATCTCGGGAGACCCAGTACTTC.

This clone was picked up a small number of times. CDR3 nucleotide sequence: TGTGCCAGCTCACCCACGCAGGATCAGCCCCAGCATTTT. Amino acid sequence: CASSPTQDQPQHF. This chain uses TRBV18 with TRBJ1-5; D is ambiguous. V dropped 3 bases and J dropped 5 bases, with 8 bases sitting between them. The CDR3 is 13 amino acids. CDR1 and CDR2 from the germline V gene are KGHSH and LQKENI. Complete variable domain (other parts from reference TRBV18 and TRBJ1-5): NAGVMQNPRHLVRRRGQEARLRCSPMKGHSHVYWYRQLPEEGLKFMVYLQKENIIDESGMPKERFSAEFPKEGPSILRIQQVVRGDSAAYFCASSPTQDQPQHFGDGTRLSIL.

The gene calls are TRBV5-1 and TRBJ2-1, with TRBD1 identical over 12 bases. There are 17 residues in the CDR3. V trimming: 1 base; J trimming: 3 bases; junction bases outside the gene matches: 5. Germline values: CDR1 SGHRS, CDR2 YFSETQ. CDR3 coding DNA: TGCGCCAGCAGCTTGTTTGGGACAGGGGGCGACTACAATGAGCAGTTCTTC. It is translated as CASSLFGTGGDYNEQFF.

This clone occurred once. The rearrangement uses TRBV5-5 and TRBJ2-1, with D hard to call. The CDR3 runs 15 residues. Germline V gene data show CDR1 as SGHKS and CDR2 as YYEKEE (reference sequence). The V end was cut by 0 bases, the J end by 1 base, with 8 bases between. The CDR3 protein is CASSLVPDSYNEQFF. Here the CDR3 DNA reads TGTGCCAGCAGCTTGGTTCCAGATTCCTACAATGAGCAGTTCTTC. The full variable domain, with the rest looked up from reference TRBV5-5 and TRBJ2-1, is DAGVTQSPTHLIKTRGQQVTLRCSPISGHKSVSWYQQVLGQGPQFIFQYYEKEERGRGNFPDRFSARQFPNYSSELNVNALLLGDSALYLCASSLVPDSYNEQFFGPGTRLTVL.

This clone turned up a few times. The chain carries TRBV6-5 and TRBJ2-2; unclear D gene. The CDR3 is 15 residues long. With 5 bases removed from V and 4 bases from J, the gap between germline ends came to 14 bases. CDR1 is MNHEY and CDR2 is SVGAGI in the germline V gene. The CDR3 coding sequence is TGTGCCAGCAGTCACACCCGGAGAAGCACCGGGGAGCTGTTTTTT. It encodes CASSHTRRSTGELFF.

In its sample, this clone was seen a few times. The J gene is TRBJ2-1, the V gene TRBV9; D may be TRBD2 (5 bases). V was shortened by 6 bases and J by 5 bases, with 15 bases between the two germline ends. This CDR3 comprises 14 residues. The V gene's germline CDR1 is SGDLS and CDR2 YYNGEE. This chain's CDR3 is CASNAAGLHNEQFF. CDR3 nucleotide sequence: TGTGCCAGCAATGCCGCGGGCCTACACAATGAGCAGTTCTTC.

V is TRBV5-1 and J is TRBJ1-3; TRBD1 matches 7 bases. This CDR3 spans 15 amino acids. Unmatched junction bases numbered 2, after V lost 0 bases and J lost 2 bases. Germline V CDR1 and CDR2: SGHRS, YFSETQ. The CDR3 loop reads CASSLAGTAGNTIYF. The CDR3 DNA follows: TGCGCCAGCAGCTTGGCCGGGACAGCTGGAAACACCATATATTTT.

The chain links TRBV30 to TRBJ1-1; D unresolved. CDR3 length: 15 amino acids. CDR1 is GTSNPN and CDR2 is SVGIG in the germline V gene (reference sequence). V lost 2 bases and J lost 3, with 16 bases in between. The CDR3 sequence is CAWSPGLIGDTEAFF. In DNA form, the CDR3 reads TGTGCCTGGAGTCCCGGACTCATTGGGGACACTGAAGCTTTCTTT. The variable domain in full, with the rest retrieved from reference TRBV30 and TRBJ1-1, is SQTIHQWPATLVQPVGSPLSLECTVEGTSNPNLYWYRQAAGRGLQLLFYSVGIGQISSEVPQNLSASRPQDRQFILSSKKLLLSDSGFYLCAWSPGLIGDTEAFFGQGTRLTVV.

This sequence joins TRBV18 and TRBJ2-1, with D unresolved. The germline V gene has CDR1 KGHSH and CDR2 LQKENI. V lost 3 bases and J lost 13, with 19 bases in between. This CDR3 has 14 amino acids. The CDR3 nucleotides read TGTGCCAGCTCACCCGAGTCTACCTACTTTCAACAGTTCTTC. Amino acids: CASSPESTYFQQFF.

The rearrangement uses TRBV19 and TRBJ2-5; a possible D gene is TRBD2 (6 bases). Deletions cut 6 bases from V and 5 bases from J, with 7 bases between. The germline gives CDR1 LNHDA, CDR2 SQIVND (reference sequence). CDR3 length: 11 residues. The CDR3 DNA is TGTGCCAGTAGGGGAGGCGAGACCCAGTACTTC. Protein sequence: CASRGGETQYF.

V usage is TRBV5-4 and J usage is TRBJ1-2; D ambiguous. Germline-derived CDR1 and CDR2 are SGHNT and YYREEE (reference sequence). The V end lost 1 base, the J end lost 4 bases, and 11 bases lay between the germline ends. CDR3 length: 14 amino acids. The CDR3 sequence is CASSLTRVTYGYTF. The DNA of the CDR3 is TGTGCCAGCAGCTTGACCCGGGTCACCTATGGCTACACCTTC.

J is TRBJ1-6 and V is TRBV5-4, with a possible D match to TRBD1 (6 bases). Trimming left V 4 bases short and J 5 bases short, with 13 bases between. The CDR3 is 15 residues long. Germline assignment: CDR1 SGHNT and CDR2 YYREEE (reference sequence). The CDR3 is CASSRQGSDNSPLHF. The CDR3, as DNA: TGTGCCAGCAGCCGTCAGGGGTCGGATAATTCACCCCTCCACTTT. The full variable domain, with the rest looked up from reference TRBV5-4 and TRBJ1-6, is ETGVTQSPTHLIKTRGQQVTLRCSSQSGHNTVSWYQQALGQGPQFIFQYYREEENGRGNFPPRFSGLQFPNYSSELNVNALELDDSALYLCASSRQGSDNSPLHFGNGTRLTVT.

This clone was counted a few times. V usage is TRBV7-9 and J usage is TRBJ2-1; 8 bases line up with TRBD1. This CDR3 is built from 19 residues. Trimming removed 4 bases from V and 0 bases from J; junction bases left unmatched: 14. The germline gives CDR1 SEHNR, CDR2 FQNEAQ (reference sequence). CDR3 sequence: CASSSTRIDRGVSYNEQFF. DNA for the CDR3: TGTGCCAGCAGCTCTACGCGCATCGACAGGGGTGTCTCCTACAATGAGCAGTTCTTC.